Following are 3 T cell receptor beta chains from one sample sequenced in a study of OX40 agonist ivuxolimab in advanced cancers. The library relied on the immunoSEQ multiplex PCR assay. The table comes from immuneACCESS by way of TCRdb, which keeps in-frame sequences with V and J called. Part of the clones is missing from these tables; in studies checked, under half for an unresolved V gene and the rest for unknown reasons. The sample table lists approximately 79,000 clones, 92% of them with a count of one. The ten largest clonotypes hold 6.5% to 9.5% of the sample. This specimen consisted of CD4+ or CD8+ T cells sorted from blood, obtained in a trial of the OX40 agonist ivuxolimab. The receptor set was obtained from an adult with an advanced solid tumor such as melanoma, head and neck, liver or kidney cancer.

With regard to this clone: This same CDR3 is encoded by further DNA sequences in the sample. V is TRBV4-1 and J is TRBJ2-7; a possible D gene is TRBD1 (6 bases). With 1 base removed from V and 0 bases from J, the gap between germline ends came to 10 bases. This CDR3 comprises 15 residues. Germline lookup yields CDR1 MGHRA and CDR2 YSYEKL. The CDR3 region is CASSQGGGVSYEQYF. CDR3 sequence (DNA): TGCGCCAGCAGCCAAGGAGGGGGTGTCTCCTACGAGCAGTACTTC.

V gene TRBV11-2 combines with J gene TRBJ1-3, with TRBD1 identical over 9 bases. The junction had 5 bases not matched to a gene; V was cut back by 4 bases and J by 4 bases. The CDR3 spans 15 residues. The germline V gene encodes CDR1 SGHAT and CDR2 FQNNGV. The CDR3 DNA is TGTGCCAGCAGCTCGGGACAGGGAGACGGAAACACCATATATTTT. Protein product: CASSSGQGDGNTIYF.

A word on this clone: At one boundary the junction diverges from the germline segment, which might be a read error. The rearrangement uses TRBV10-2 and TRBJ1-1; D not certain. Germline loops: CDR1 WSHSY, CDR2 SAAADI. This CDR3 is built from 12 residues. The CDR3 is CAISEGNTEAFF. In DNA form, the CDR3 reads TGTGCCATCAGTGAAGGCAACACTGAAGCTTTCTTT.